This T cell receptor (beta chain) was found in a study of post-analysis software for immune sequencing data. Study-level findings and limits: Patients carried roughly 5 TRBV segments more frequently than controls did, and TRBV5-6, TRBV5-1 and TRBV20-1 were among them.

In its sample, this clonotype was seen a few times. Its specificity is unknown. Germline CDR1 reads SGHRS; CDR2 reads YFSETQ. Deletions cut 1 base from V and 0 bases from J, with 11 bases between. This CDR3 contains 16 residues. Presence of unique molecular identifiers characterized the TCR beta cDNA libraries. TCRdb analysed the PCR reads with MiXCR anew, one entry per CDR3 protein. The data show approximately 690,000 distinct CDR3 sequences, about 60% seen once. The V and J genes are TRBV5-1 and TRBJ2-4; possible D gene TRBD2, 6 bases. Sequenced sample: blood. The clonotype originates from a girl aged 2 to 10 with multiple sclerosis. DNA for the CDR3: TGCGCCAGCAGCTTGCGCGGGGCGATAGCCAAAAACATTCAGTACTTC. It yields the protein CASSLRGAIAKNIQYF.